This TCR beta chain originates from a study of Ad26.COV2.S vaccination and SARS-CoV-2 variants. Findings and limits, study-wide: Estimates derived from TCR breadth and depth analyses may have underestimated total T cell responses.

Described treatment: some 20 received Ad26.COV2.S at low or high dose, single or two shots; about 5 received placebo; per-sample allocation not given. Following the first vaccine or placebo injection, samples were taken on day 63. Vaccination employed an Ad26 vector expressing the Wuhan-strain SARS-CoV-2 spike. Sequencing used immunoSEQ multiplex PCR; TCRdb keeps in-frame clones, though not all of them. The sample holds around 400,000 clones; approximately 90% are singletons and the top ten take 12%. On this clone itself: Its matching antigen is unknown.

This CDR3 spans 16 amino acids. The chain recombines TRBV21-1 with TRBJ2-6. TRBV21-1 is described as a pseudogene. This material consisted of peripheral blood, taken in a trial of Ad26.COV2.S vaccine versus placebo. The sequence derives from a person between 18 and 60 years old who received the Ad26.COV2.S COVID-19 vaccine or a placebo. CDR3 protein: CASSAGRFSGANVLTF. The CDR3 DNA is TGTGCCAGCAGCGCCGGACGGTTCTCTGGGGCCAACGTCCTGACTTTC.